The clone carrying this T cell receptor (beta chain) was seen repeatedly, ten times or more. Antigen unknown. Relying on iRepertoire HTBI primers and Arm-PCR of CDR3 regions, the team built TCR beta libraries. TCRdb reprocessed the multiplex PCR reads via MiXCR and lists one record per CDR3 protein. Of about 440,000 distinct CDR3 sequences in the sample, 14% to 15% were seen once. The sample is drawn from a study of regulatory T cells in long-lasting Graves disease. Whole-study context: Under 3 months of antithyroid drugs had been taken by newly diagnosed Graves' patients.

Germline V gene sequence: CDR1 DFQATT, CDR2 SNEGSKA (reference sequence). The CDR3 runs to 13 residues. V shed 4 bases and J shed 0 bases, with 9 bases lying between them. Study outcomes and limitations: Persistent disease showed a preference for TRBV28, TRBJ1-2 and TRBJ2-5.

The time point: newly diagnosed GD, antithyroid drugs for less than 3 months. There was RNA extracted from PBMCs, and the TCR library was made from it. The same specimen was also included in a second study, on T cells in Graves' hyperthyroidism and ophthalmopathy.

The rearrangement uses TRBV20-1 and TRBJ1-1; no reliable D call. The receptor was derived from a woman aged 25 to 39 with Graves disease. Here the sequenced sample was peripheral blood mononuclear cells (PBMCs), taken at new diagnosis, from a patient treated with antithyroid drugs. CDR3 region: CSAIGRLNTEAFF. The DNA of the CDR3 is TGCAGTGCTATAGGCCGGTTGAACACTGAAGCTTTCTTT.